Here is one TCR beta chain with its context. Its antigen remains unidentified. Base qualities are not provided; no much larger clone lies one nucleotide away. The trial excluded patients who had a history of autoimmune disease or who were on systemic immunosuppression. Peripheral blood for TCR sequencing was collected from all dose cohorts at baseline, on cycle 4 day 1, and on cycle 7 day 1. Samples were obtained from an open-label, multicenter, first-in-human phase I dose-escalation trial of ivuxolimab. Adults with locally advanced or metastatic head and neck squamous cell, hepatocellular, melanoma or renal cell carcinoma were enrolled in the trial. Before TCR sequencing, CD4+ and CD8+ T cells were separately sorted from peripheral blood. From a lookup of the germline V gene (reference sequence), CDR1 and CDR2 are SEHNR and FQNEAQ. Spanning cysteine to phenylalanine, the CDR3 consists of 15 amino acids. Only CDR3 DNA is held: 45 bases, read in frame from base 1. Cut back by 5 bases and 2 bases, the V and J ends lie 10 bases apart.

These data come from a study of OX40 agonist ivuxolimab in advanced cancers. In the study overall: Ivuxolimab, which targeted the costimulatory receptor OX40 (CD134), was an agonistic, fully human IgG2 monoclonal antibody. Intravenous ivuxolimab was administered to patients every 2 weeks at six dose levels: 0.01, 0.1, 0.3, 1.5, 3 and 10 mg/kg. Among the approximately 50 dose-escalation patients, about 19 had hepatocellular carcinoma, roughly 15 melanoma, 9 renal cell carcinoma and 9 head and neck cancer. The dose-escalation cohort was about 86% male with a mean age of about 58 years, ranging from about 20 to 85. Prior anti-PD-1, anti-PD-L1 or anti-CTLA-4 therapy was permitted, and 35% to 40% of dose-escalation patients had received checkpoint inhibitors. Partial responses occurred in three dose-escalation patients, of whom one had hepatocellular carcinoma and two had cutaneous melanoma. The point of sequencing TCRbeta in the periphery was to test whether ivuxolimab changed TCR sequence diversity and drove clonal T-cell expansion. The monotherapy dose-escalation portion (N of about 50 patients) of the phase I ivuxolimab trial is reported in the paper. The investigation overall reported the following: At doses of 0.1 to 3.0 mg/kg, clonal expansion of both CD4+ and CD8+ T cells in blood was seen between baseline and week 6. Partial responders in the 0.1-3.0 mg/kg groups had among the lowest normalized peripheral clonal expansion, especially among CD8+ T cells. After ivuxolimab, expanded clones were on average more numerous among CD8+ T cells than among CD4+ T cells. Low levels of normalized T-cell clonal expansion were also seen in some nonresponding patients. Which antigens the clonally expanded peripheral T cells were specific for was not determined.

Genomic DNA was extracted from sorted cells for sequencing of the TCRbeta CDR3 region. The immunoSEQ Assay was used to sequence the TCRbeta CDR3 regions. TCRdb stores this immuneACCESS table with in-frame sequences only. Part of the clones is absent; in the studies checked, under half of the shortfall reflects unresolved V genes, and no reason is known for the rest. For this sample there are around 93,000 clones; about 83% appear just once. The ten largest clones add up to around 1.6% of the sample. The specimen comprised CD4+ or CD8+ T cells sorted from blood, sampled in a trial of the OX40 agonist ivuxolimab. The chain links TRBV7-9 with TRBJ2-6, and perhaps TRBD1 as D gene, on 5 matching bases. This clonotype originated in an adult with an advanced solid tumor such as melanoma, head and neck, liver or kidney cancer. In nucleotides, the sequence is TGTGCCAGCAGCCTCAGGGCCCCTGGGGCCAACGTCCTGACTTTC. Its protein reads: CASSLRAPGANVLTF.